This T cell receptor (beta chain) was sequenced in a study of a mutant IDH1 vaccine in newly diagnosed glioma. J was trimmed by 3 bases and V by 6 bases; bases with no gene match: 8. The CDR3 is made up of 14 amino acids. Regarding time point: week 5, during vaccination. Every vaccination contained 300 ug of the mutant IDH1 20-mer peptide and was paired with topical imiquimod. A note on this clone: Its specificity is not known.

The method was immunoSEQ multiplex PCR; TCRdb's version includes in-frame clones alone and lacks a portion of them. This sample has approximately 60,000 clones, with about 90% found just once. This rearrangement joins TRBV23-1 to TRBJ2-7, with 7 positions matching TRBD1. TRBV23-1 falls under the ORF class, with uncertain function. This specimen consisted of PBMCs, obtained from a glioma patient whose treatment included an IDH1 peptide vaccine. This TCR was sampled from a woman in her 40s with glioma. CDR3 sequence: CASSQGQARYEQYF. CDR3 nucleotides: TGCGCCAGCAGCCAAGGACAGGCGCGCTACGAGCAGTACTTC.